This TCR beta chain was captured by sequencing in a study of T cells in Graves' hyperthyroidism and ophthalmopathy. V was cut by 5 bases and J by 4 bases, with 14 bases left in between. The CDR3 is 14 residues long. The V gene's germline CDR1 is SGHNT and CDR2 YENEEA. Whole-study results and caveats: Most clonotypes that expanded in the thyroid above 0.001 also showed up in blood.

The TCR beta CDR3 regions underwent amplification using RNA transcripts as the source. TCR CDR3 regions were first amplified by RT-PCR with HTBI primers. TCRdb re-derived calls from the multiplex PCR reads in MiXCR, one entry per CDR3 protein. The sample yields some 620,000 distinct CDR3 sequences, about a sixth seen once. This clonotype was counted many times. Its antigen is currently unknown. The sequencing input was blood. The rearrangement uses TRBV11-3 and TRBJ2-5; maybe TRBD2 (6 bases). The sequence was collected from a woman aged 30 to 39 with Graves' hyperthyroidism. CDR3 nucleotide sequence: TGTGCCAGCAGCGCCCTAGTGGGGGGAGAGACCCAGTACTTC. Translation: CASSALVGGETQYF.